These 25 T cell receptor beta chains share one sample of origin, sequenced in a study of cytomegalovirus exposure and HLA in healthy donors. The PCR employed 60 Vbeta primers together with 13 Jbeta primers. The repertoire was sequenced with immunoSEQ multiplex PCR; TCRdb's copy has only in-frame clones and lacks some. The table lists under 200,000 clones, roughly 74% of them singletons. The sample taken for sequencing was PBMCs. The receptors originated from a woman aged 25 to 39 in good health and CMV-seropositive.

The J gene is TRBJ1-1, the V gene TRBV6-5; D is unclear. V was shortened by 6 bases and J by 7 bases, with 9 bases between the two germline ends. The CDR3 contains 11 residues. Germline CDR1 MNHEY, CDR2 SVGAGI. The CDR3 sequence is CASSSPREAFF. CDR3 DNA sequence: TGTGCCAGCAGCTCTCCGCGTGAAGCTTTCTTT.

This chain links TRBV4-1 with TRBJ1-1, with a weak D call TRBD1 (5 bases). Trimming cost V 0 bases and J 8 bases, with 7 bases left between them. This CDR3 is built from 12 residues. Germline V gives CDR1 MGHRA, CDR2 YSYEKL. CDR3 DNA sequence: TGCGCCAGCAGCCAAGATGCAGGGGAAGCTTTCTTT. Encoded protein: CASSQDAGEAFF.

The CDR3 bases are TGCGCCAGCAGCCGTCAGGGGGGGAACACCGGGGAGCTGTTTTTT. Protein: CASSRQGGNTGELFF. The chain carries TRBV4-1 and TRBJ2-2; weak D call: TRBD1 (7 bases). This CDR3 comprises 15 residues. V lost 4 bases to trimming and J lost 1 base, with 10 bases between them. Germline V gene lookup returns CDR1 MGHRA and CDR2 YSYEKL.

The V call is TRBV7-9, the J call TRBJ1-6; the D gene is possibly TRBD1 (6 bases). The CDR3 is made up of 17 amino acids. CDR1 is SEHNR, CDR2 FQNEAQ, per germline (reference sequence). Trimming pared 3 bases from V and 7 bases from J, leaving 19 bases between. This CDR3 reads CASSFPPRTEGNSPLHF. Written as DNA, the CDR3 is TGTGCCAGCAGCTTCCCCCCCCGGACAGAGGGAAATTCACCCCTCCACTTT.

This chain uses TRBV9 with TRBJ1-1, with 9 bases aligning to TRBD1. CDR1 is SGDLS and CDR2 is YYNGEE in the germline V gene. CDR3 length equals 16 residues. The V and J ends lost 0 bases and 4 bases, in that order; junction bases with no gene match: 7. In nucleotides, the CDR3 is TGTGCCAGCAGCGTAGATAACAGGGGGCTTGGCACTGAAGCTTTCTTT. This encodes CASSVDNRGLGTEAFF.

J is TRBJ1-6 and V is TRBV6-5; 7 positions match TRBD1. V dropped 9 bases and J dropped 5; count of bases not matched to a gene: 7. CDR1 is MNHEY, CDR2 SVGAGI, per germline. The CDR3 is 14 residues long. The chain's CDR3 is CASRTGQHNSPLHF. DNA of the CDR3: TGTGCCAGTAGGACAGGCCAGCATAATTCACCCCTCCACTTT.

The rearrangement uses TRBV28 and TRBJ1-6; the match to TRBD1 covers 8 bases. Germline V gene sequence: CDR1 MDHEN, CDR2 SYDVKM. The V and J ends lost 6 bases and 7 bases, in that order; junction bases with no gene match: 5. The CDR3 is made up of 14 amino acids. CDR3 sequence: CASSPGQENSPLHF. The CDR3 coding sequence is TGTGCCAGCAGCCCGGGACAGGAGAATTCACCCCTCCACTTT. The complete variable domain, with remaining parts taken from reference TRBV28 and TRBJ1-6, reads DVKVTQSSRYLVKRTGEKVFLECVQDMDHENMFWYRQDPGLGLRLIYFSYDVKMKEKGDIPEGYSVSREKKERFSLILESASTNQTSMYLCASSPGQENSPLHFGNGTRLTVT.

The chain recombines TRBV5-1 with TRBJ1-6; D might be TRBD1 (6 bases). The CDR3 runs to 15 residues. Germline V gene lookup returns CDR1 SGHRS and CDR2 YFSETQ. Trimming pared 2 bases from V and 7 bases from J, leaving 13 bases between. CDR3 DNA: TGCGCCAGCAGCTTCGGGGCAGGGGCCAATTCACCCCTCCACTTT. Its protein product is CASSFGAGANSPLHF.

The chain combines TRBV19 with TRBJ1-3; D is unresolved. Trimming took 0 bases from V and 4 from J, leaving 4 bases between them. CDR3 length: 13 residues. Germline values: CDR1 LNHDA, CDR2 SQIVND (reference sequence). The CDR3 reads CASSIEAGNTIYF. The CDR3 nucleotides are TGTGCCAGTAGTATAGAAGCGGGAAACACCATATATTTT.

A few counts support this clone. The chain recombines TRBV5-6 with TRBJ1-3; TRBD1 is a possible D gene (6 bases). Looked up from germline, CDR1 is SGHDT and CDR2 is YYEEEE. V shed 2 bases and J shed 0 bases, with 9 bases lying between them. This CDR3 is built from 15 residues. In DNA, the CDR3 is TGTGCCAGCAGCTTTGGACAGCTCTCTGGAAACACCATATATTTT. The encoded protein is CASSFGQLSGNTIYF.

This chain links TRBV6-5 with TRBJ1-2; no firm D call. The germline V and J ends were trimmed by 2 bases and 3 bases, with 7 bases remaining between them. The germline CDR1 and CDR2 sequences are MNHEY and SVGAGI. This CDR3 contains 13 residues. CDR3 in DNA: TGTGCCAGCAGTTACGGGAGGTACTATGGCTACACCTTC. The encoded protein is CASSYGRYYGYTF.

For this clone: Additional DNA sequences in this sample encode the identical CDR3. The chain carries TRBV9 and TRBJ2-1; the match to TRBD1 covers 7 bases. V was pared by 0 bases and J by 4 bases, with 4 bases of the junction left unmatched. Germline CDR1 SGDLS, CDR2 YYNGEE. The CDR3 loop spans 15 amino acids. The CDR3: CASSVGQGAYNEQFF. As DNA, the CDR3 is TGTGCCAGCAGCGTAGGACAGGGCGCATACAATGAGCAGTTCTTC.

This clone occurred a few times. The chain employs TRBV5-6 and TRBJ2-7; perhaps TRBD2 as D (5 bases). Germline CDR1 and CDR2: SGHDT and YYEEEE. The ends were cut back, 4 bases at V and 5 bases at J, with 13 bases in the middle. CDR3 length: 13 amino acids. DNA of the CDR3: TGTGCCAGCAGCCCCGTAGGGAGCGACGAGCAGTACTTC. Amino acid sequence: CASSPVGSDEQYF.

The chain is built from TRBV28 and TRBJ2-7; 10 bases align to TRBD2. CDR1 MDHEN and CDR2 SYDVKM come from the germline V gene. The CDR3 has 18 residues. Trimming removed 1 base from V and 3 bases from J; junction bases left unmatched: 12. The CDR3 DNA follows: TGTGCCAGCAGTTTATTAGGAGCGGGAGGGCATTCTATCTACGAGCAGTACTTC. Protein sequence: CASSLLGAGGHSIYEQYF.

V gene TRBV19 combines with J gene TRBJ2-1; D may be TRBD1 (6 bases). V gave up 3 bases and J gave up 9 bases, with 18 bases separating them. The germline gives CDR1 LNHDA, CDR2 SQIVND (reference sequence). This CDR3 is 15 amino acids long. Written as DNA, the CDR3 is TGTGCCAGTAGTATGGGGGCCCCAGGGGTGGCTGAGCAGTTCTTC. It is translated as CASSMGAPGVAEQFF.

The chain recombines TRBV5-8 with TRBJ2-7, with 11 bases lining up with TRBD2. Trimming cost V 0 bases and J 7 bases; bases outside gene matches: 9. The CDR3 totals 16 residues. Looked up from germline, CDR1 is SGHTS and CDR2 is YDEGEE. CDR3 DNA sequence: TGTGCCAGCAGCTTGGTGGTAGCGGGAGGGCCTGGGGAGCAGTACTTC. Translated, it gives CASSLVVAGGPGEQYF.

The V gene is TRBV28, the J gene TRBJ1-2; 8 bases match TRBD1. The V gene's germline CDR1 is MDHEN and CDR2 SYDVKM. This CDR3 comprises 16 residues. V trimming: 4 bases; J trimming: 4 bases; junction bases outside the gene matches: 11. As DNA, the CDR3 is TGTGCCAGCAGTTCCCCTGGCAGGGGGCTTCGCTATGGCTACACCTTC. Its protein product is CASSSPGRGLRYGYTF.

The genes are TRBV7-3 and TRBJ2-1; 8 bases fit TRBD2. The V and J ends lost 1 base and 10 bases, in that order; junction bases with no gene match: 6. Germline loops: CDR1 SGHTA, CDR2 FQGTGA. The CDR3 consists of 14 residues. CDR3 bases: TGTGCCAGCAGCTTAAGCGGGGGGCCGGGAGAGCAGTTCTTC. Its translation is CASSLSGGPGEQFF.

This chain connects TRBV27 to TRBJ2-5, with 10 bases aligning to TRBD2. The CDR3 runs to 15 residues. The V gene end was trimmed by 7 bases and the J gene end by 1 base; junction bases not matched to a gene: 6. Germline values: CDR1 MNHEY, CDR2 SMNVEV (reference sequence). For the CDR3, the DNA is TGTGCCAGCAACTTAGCGGGGGGCTCCCAAGAGACCCAGTACTTC. Residues: CASNLAGGSQETQYF.

This clone was recorded a few times. The chain couples TRBV7-8 to TRBJ1-5; D is uncertain. Germline V gives CDR1 SGHVS, CDR2 FQNEAQ. Trimming took 1 base from V and 4 from J, leaving 11 bases between them. The CDR3 has 15 residues. The CDR3 region is CASSLGPGRNQPQHF. The CDR3 DNA follows: TGTGCCAGCAGCTTAGGACCGGGGAGGAATCAGCCCCAGCATTTT.

The genes are TRBV2 and TRBJ1-4; tentative D call: TRBD1 (6 bases). With 6 bases removed from V and 7 bases from J, the gap between germline ends came to 15 bases. Per germline, CDR1 SNHLY and CDR2 FYNNEI. The CDR3 runs 14 residues. The DNA for the CDR3 is TGTGCCAGCAGCCCGGGGGGGGGCGTTGAAAAACTGTTTTTT. It translates to CASSPGGGVEKLFF.

The chain is built from TRBV29-1 and TRBJ2-6; the match to TRBD1 covers 10 bases. Looked up from germline, CDR1 is SQVTM and CDR2 is ANQGSEA. V lost 4 bases, J lost 1 base, and 10 bases stayed unmatched. The CDR3 sequence is 18 residues long. CDR3 nucleotide sequence: TGCAGCGTTGTTTTGATCGGACAGGGGGAGTCTGGGGCCAACGTCCTGACTTTC. It translates to CSVVLIGQGESGANVLTF.

On this clone: Mismatch with germline at one junction end may stem from a read error. Different DNA sequences within this sample yield the same CDR3. The CDR3 nucleotides read TGTGCTAGCAGTTACTCGGAGGTCACCTCTGGAAACACCATATATTTT. Protein sequence: CASSYSEVTSGNTIYF. The chain recombines TRBV6-5 with TRBJ1-3; D is unresolved. The CDR3 consists of 16 residues. Germline loops: CDR1 MNHEY, CDR2 SVGAGI.

This clone was found once. This sequence joins TRBV12-5 and TRBJ1-2; D is unclear. The CDR3 loop spans 13 amino acids. Trimming took 7 bases from V and 1 from J, leaving 10 bases between them. Germline CDR1 is LGHNT and CDR2 is FRNRAP. Here the CDR3 reads CASALGSNYGYTF. The CDR3 DNA reads TGTGCTAGTGCCTTAGGGAGTAACTATGGCTACACCTTC. Combining the CDR3 with reference TRBV12-5 and TRBJ1-2 gives the whole variable domain DARVTQTPRHKVTEMGQEVTMRCQPILGHNTVFWYRQTMMQGLELLAYFRNRAPLDDSGMPKDRFSAEMPDATLATLKIQPSEPRDSAVYFCASALGSNYGYTFGSGTRLTVV.

The chain carries TRBV11-3 and TRBJ2-3; 9 nucleotides line up with TRBD2. Trimming took 1 base from V and 4 from J; bases not matched to a gene: 6. This CDR3 has 16 amino acids. Per germline, CDR1 SGHNT and CDR2 YENEEA. The CDR3 protein is CASSLGYPSGADTQYF. The DNA for the CDR3 is TGTGCCAGCAGCTTAGGCTACCCTAGCGGGGCAGATACGCAGTATTTT. The complete variable domain, with remaining parts taken from reference TRBV11-3 and TRBJ2-3, reads EAGVVQSPRYKIIEKKQPVAFWCNPISGHNTLYWYLQNLGQGPELLIRYENEEAVDDSQLPKDRFSAERLKGVDSTLKIQPAELGDSAVYLCASSLGYPSGADTQYFGPGTRLTVL.